Shown below are 5 T cell receptor beta chains from a single sample sequenced in a study of T cells in localized non-small cell lung cancer. TCRdb's copy holds only in-frame clones and misses some; the assay was immunoSEQ multiplex PCR. The sample carries 10,000 to 15,000 clones, around 84% recorded once. Sample: peripheral blood, taken before any cancer treatment. These receptor sequences come from a male donor aged 60 or over with stage III lung adenocarcinoma.

This chain uses TRBV19 with TRBJ1-2; D remains ambiguous. Germline assignment: CDR1 LNHDA and CDR2 SQIVND (reference sequence). This CDR3 comprises 15 residues. V lost 2 bases, J lost 2 bases, and 12 bases lay in between. For the CDR3, the DNA is TGTGCCAGTAGTATATTCGCAGACTCGAACTATGGCTACACCTTC. Its translation: CASSIFADSNYGYTF.

The J gene is TRBJ2-3, the V gene TRBV10-3; D possibly matches TRBD1 or TRBD2 (7 bases each). Germline-derived CDR1 and CDR2 are ENHRY and SYGVKD. The CDR3 is 16 residues long. Between the trimmed V and J ends, which lost 4 bases and 6 bases, there was a span of 20 bases. CDR3 bases: TGTGCCATCAGTGGCTGGGGGAGGGGGCCAAGGGATACGCAGTATTTT. Translated, it gives CAISGWGRGPRDTQYF.

The chain is built from TRBV19 and TRBJ2-1, with 9 nucleotides matching TRBD1. Looked up from germline, CDR1 is LNHDA and CDR2 is SQIVND (reference sequence). J lost 10 bases, V lost 0 bases, and 13 bases had no gene match. CDR3 length: 17 amino acids. CDR3 in DNA: TGTGCCAGTAGTATAGATCTGGGGACAGGGACCCCCCGGGAGCAGTTCTTC. It specifies CASSIDLGTGTPREQFF.

V is TRBV14 and J is TRBJ2-7, with TRBD2 matching over 12 bases. CDR1 and CDR2 from the germline V gene are SGHDN and FVKESK. V shed 5 bases and J 3 bases; nucleotides not matched to a gene: 2. The length of the CDR3 is 14 residues. The CDR3 loop is CASSGTSGHYEQYF. Written as DNA, the CDR3 is TGTGCCAGCAGCGGGACTAGCGGGCACTACGAGCAGTACTTC.

The V and J genes are TRBV19 and TRBJ2-7, with a tentative D call TRBD1 (5 bases). Trimming left V 2 bases short and J 0 bases short, with 8 bases between. CDR3 size: 14 residues. Per germline, CDR1 LNHDA and CDR2 SQIVND (reference sequence). In DNA, the CDR3 is TGTGCCAGTAGTATAAACCAGGGCTCCTACGAGCAGTACTTC. It translates to CASSINQGSYEQYF.